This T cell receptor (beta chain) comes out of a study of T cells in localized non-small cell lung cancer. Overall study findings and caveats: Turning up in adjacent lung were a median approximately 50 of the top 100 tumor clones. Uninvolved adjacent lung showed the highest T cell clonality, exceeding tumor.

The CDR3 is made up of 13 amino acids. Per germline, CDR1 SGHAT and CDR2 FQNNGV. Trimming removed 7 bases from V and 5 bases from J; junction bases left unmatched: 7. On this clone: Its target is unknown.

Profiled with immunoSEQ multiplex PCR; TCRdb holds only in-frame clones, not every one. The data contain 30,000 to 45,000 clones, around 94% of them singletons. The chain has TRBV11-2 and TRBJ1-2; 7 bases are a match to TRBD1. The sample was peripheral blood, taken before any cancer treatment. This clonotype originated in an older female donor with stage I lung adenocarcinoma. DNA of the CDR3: TGTGCCAGCACCATTGACAGGGAGTATGGCTACACCTTC. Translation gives CASTIDREYGYTF. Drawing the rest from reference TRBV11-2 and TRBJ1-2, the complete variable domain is EAGVAQSPRYKIIEKRQSVAFWCNPISGHATLYWYQQILGQGPKLLIQFQNNGVVDDSQLPKDRFSAERLKGVDSTLKIQPAKLEDSAVYLCASTIDREYGYTFGSGTRLTVV.